The rows below give T cell receptor beta chains drawn from one sample of a study of T-cell memory formation after mild COVID-19. TCRdb called the 5' RACE reads again in MiXCR, with one record for every CDR3 protein. This sample carries about 560,000 distinct CDR3 sequences, approximately 18% of them seen once, and the ten largest clones take 12%. The sequenced sample consisted of PBMCs or a T cell subset sorted from them (not recorded which). These receptors were obtained from an adult woman who had mild COVID-19 (a few samples of this study predate the infection). Cell type and time point are not known. CDR3s include the opening cysteine and the closing phenylalanine or tryptophan.

V: TRBV4-2
J: TRBJ2-2
CDR3: CASSRAGTGENTGELFF

V: TRBV7-9
J: TRBJ2-7
CDR3: CAAAGGKAYEQYF

V: TRBV2
J: TRBJ2-3
CDR3: CASTHTGTSGVDTQYF

V: TRBV5-1
J: TRBJ2-3
CDR3: CASSLAPTGGTDTQYF

V: TRBV7-9
J: TRBJ2-5
CDR3: CASSSRDPEQYQETQYF

V: TRBV12-3/TRBV12-4
J: TRBJ1-2
CDR3: CASSRTGIVVGSGYTF

V: TRBV24-1
J: TRBJ1-5
CDR3: CATSDRPDGNQPQHF

V: TRBV7-9
J: TRBJ1-1
CDR3: CASSLARPRMEAFF

V: TRBV20-1
J: TRBJ2-3
CDR3: CSARESGRYTQYF

V: TRBV19
J: TRBJ2-3
CDR3: CASSISWTSGRTDTQYF

V: TRBV5-4
J: TRBJ2-3
CDR3: CASSSGSPQYF

V: TRBV30
J: TRBJ2-5
CDR3: CAWSRIGSEETQYF

V: TRBV27
J: TRBJ2-1
CDR3: CASSLEGWYNEQFF

V: TRBV5-1
J: TRBJ2-3
CDR3: CASSLDGNSPTDTQYF

V: TRBV2
J: TRBJ2-7
CDR3: CASSAGGSYEQYF

V: TRBV7-3
J: TRBJ2-3
CDR3: CASSLLGAGDTQYF

V: TRBV7-3
J: TRBJ2-1
CDR3: CASSYSRDRGNNEQFF

V: TRBV7-3
J: TRBJ2-3
CDR3: CASSLGGAQRADTQYF

V: TRBV6-1
J: TRBJ2-2
CDR3: CASRWPNTGELFF

V: TRBV20-1
J: TRBJ2-1
CDR3: CSARALAGGGNEQFF

V: TRBV6-5
J: TRBJ1-2
CDR3: CASSYYGDGYTF

V: TRBV9
J: TRBJ2-7
CDR3: CASSDGQVAYEQYF

V: TRBV12-3/TRBV12-4
J: TRBJ2-7
CDR3: CASSPFGTGEYF

V: TRBV30
J: TRBJ1-1
CDR3: CAWSVPGDPRRNTEAFF

V: TRBV7-9
J: TRBJ2-1
CDR3: CASSLGDIGYNEQFF

V: TRBV7-2
J: TRBJ2-7
CDR3: CASSLEGRTSGEFF

V: TRBV27
J: TRBJ2-1
CDR3: CASSLTGLDEQFF

V: TRBV4-1
J: TRBJ1-1
CDR3: CASSQPSGQGATTEAFF

V: TRBV7-9
J: TRBJ2-5
CDR3: CASSLEEGEKETQYF

V: TRBV5-6
J: TRBJ2-5
CDR3: CASSRWTGLQETQYF

V: TRBV9
J: TRBJ2-1
CDR3: CASGSSSGAPDGEQFF

V: TRBV25-1
J: TRBJ2-3
CDR3: CASRDRLAQYF

V: TRBV7-2
J: TRBJ1-1
CDR3: CASSSSGTEAFF

V: TRBV12-3/TRBV12-4
J: TRBJ1-5
CDR3: CASSRQGSSQPQHF

V: TRBV15
J: TRBJ2-2
CDR3: CARGTVNTGELFF

V: TRBV12-3/TRBV12-4
J: TRBJ2-6
CDR3: CASSLIPGQGRSGANVLTF

V: TRBV29-1
J: TRBJ2-1
CDR3: CSAGTGAYNEQFF

V: TRBV9
J: TRBJ2-1
CDR3: CATTSGANNEQFF

V: TRBV7-9
J: TRBJ2-3
CDR3: CASRRTEGLDTQYF

V: TRBV12-3/TRBV12-4
J: TRBJ2-1
CDR3: CASSWGGGDNEQFF

V: TRBV25-1
J: TRBJ1-1
CDR3: CASSEPGTGGTEAFF

V: TRBV2
J: TRBJ2-1
CDR3: CASSSWTPQDEQFF

V: TRBV7-8
J: TRBJ2-3
CDR3: CASSPWASGGGDTQYF

V: TRBV7-8
J: TRBJ2-3
CDR3: CATVGQENTDTQYF

V: TRBV20-1
J: TRBJ2-7
CDR3: CSAILAQGYEQYF

V: TRBV19
J: TRBJ2-1
CDR3: CASRPLAGGEQFF

V: TRBV12-3/TRBV12-4
J: TRBJ2-1
CDR3: CASRSGFSSYNEQFF

V: TRBV27
J: TRBJ1-1
CDR3: CASSSNRGTEAFF